This T cell receptor beta chain was recorded in a study of shared clonotypes between healthy human individuals. Only one count was recorded for this clone. The target antigen is unknown. The study's findings and limits: Sequencing depth was a factor that was expected to affect clonotype sharing among donors.

Original analysis: ImmunoSEQ only sent back junction sequences with no quality scores, so filtering was done differently. Repertoires were generated with immunoSEQ multiplex PCR, while TCRdb's copy carries only in-frame clones and drops some. V and J calls and clone size follow that table, whereas D and trimming were derived from the DNA. This sample yields 2,500,000 or so clones, of which over 85% are seen a single time; about 0.34% belongs to the top ten. The specimen sequenced was naive CD4+ T cells from PBMCs. Subset noted: CD45RA+ positively selected. The TCR sequence derives from a man aged 18 to 30 in good health. Some clones in this sample may be carry-over from other donors' samples.

The CDR3 loop reads CASSLAHARSEQYF. The CDR3 DNA sequence: TGTGCCAGCAGCTTAGCTCACGCTAGAAGCGAGCAGTACTTC. The chain is built from TRBV7-9 and TRBJ2-7; no clear D gene. The V end lost 0 bases, the J end lost 6 bases, and 12 bases lay between the germline ends. The CDR3 is 14 amino acids. Germline V gives CDR1 SEHNR, CDR2 FQNEAQ (reference sequence).